This TCR beta chain stems from a study of T cell responses to AZD1222 COVID-19 vaccine. As for this clone: Its antigen is not identified.

Study results and caveats: Donors were mostly white British, more females; clonal diversity possibly underestimated.

This table comes from immunoSEQ multiplex PCR, and its TCRdb copy is limited to in-frame clones, with some not included. The sample records 65,000 to 95,000 clones, roughly 88% being singletons. The source of this sequence is an adult who received the AZD1222 COVID-19 vaccine. The sequenced sample was peripheral blood, obtained 28 days after the second AZD1222 dose.

CDR3 amino acids: CASSLRRGQLGEKLFF. The DNA of the CDR3 is TGTGCCAGCAGCCTAAGAAGGGGACAGCTCGGAGAAAAACTGTTTTTT. V is TRBV14 and J is TRBJ1-4; 7 positions match TRBD1. Germline CDR1 reads SGHDN; CDR2 reads FVKESK. Trimming at V came to 4 bases and at J to 8 bases, leaving 13 bases not matched to a gene. CDR3 length: 16 amino acids.